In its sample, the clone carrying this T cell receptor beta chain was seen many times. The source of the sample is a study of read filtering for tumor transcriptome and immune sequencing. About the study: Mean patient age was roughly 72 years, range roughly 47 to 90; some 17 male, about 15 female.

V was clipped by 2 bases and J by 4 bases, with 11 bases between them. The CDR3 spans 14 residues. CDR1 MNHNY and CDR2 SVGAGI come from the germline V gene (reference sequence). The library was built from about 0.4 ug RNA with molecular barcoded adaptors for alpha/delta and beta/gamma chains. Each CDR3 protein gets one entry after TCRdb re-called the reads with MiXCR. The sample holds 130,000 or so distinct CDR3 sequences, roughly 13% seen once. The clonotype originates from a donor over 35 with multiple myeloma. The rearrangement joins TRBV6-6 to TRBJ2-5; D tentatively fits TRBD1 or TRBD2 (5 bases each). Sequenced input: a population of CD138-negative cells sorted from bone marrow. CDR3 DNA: TGTGCCAGCAGTTACCCAGGGAGAAGAGAGACCCAGTACTTC. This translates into CASSYPGRRETQYF.